The clone carrying this T cell receptor beta chain was picked up a small number of times. This sample was included in a study of blood T cell repertoires in COVID-19. Germline-derived CDR1 and CDR2 are SEHNR and FQNEAQ (reference sequence). There are 16 residues in the CDR3. After removal of 1 base from V and 3 bases from J, the junction contained 3 bases not matched to a gene. Data came from immunoSEQ multiplex PCR; TCRdb stores just in-frame clones and leaves some out. The sample lists about 140,000 clones; about 86% were seen once. The TCR comes from a human donor in a cohort sampled during active COVID-19. This chain uses TRBV7-9 with TRBJ2-3, with 11 bases fitting TRBD2. Sequenced input: peripheral blood. CDR3 coding DNA: TGTGCCAGCAGCTTAGGGCTAGCGGGGGGTACAGATACGCAGTATTTT. This gives the protein CASSLGLAGGTDTQYF. Drawing the rest from reference TRBV7-9 and TRBJ2-3, the complete variable domain is DTGVSQNPRHKITKRGQNVTFRCDPISEHNRLYWYRQTLGQGPEFLTYFQNEAQLEKSRLLSDRFSAERPKGSFSTLEIQRTEQGDSAMYLCASSLGLAGGTDTQYFGPGTRLTVL.